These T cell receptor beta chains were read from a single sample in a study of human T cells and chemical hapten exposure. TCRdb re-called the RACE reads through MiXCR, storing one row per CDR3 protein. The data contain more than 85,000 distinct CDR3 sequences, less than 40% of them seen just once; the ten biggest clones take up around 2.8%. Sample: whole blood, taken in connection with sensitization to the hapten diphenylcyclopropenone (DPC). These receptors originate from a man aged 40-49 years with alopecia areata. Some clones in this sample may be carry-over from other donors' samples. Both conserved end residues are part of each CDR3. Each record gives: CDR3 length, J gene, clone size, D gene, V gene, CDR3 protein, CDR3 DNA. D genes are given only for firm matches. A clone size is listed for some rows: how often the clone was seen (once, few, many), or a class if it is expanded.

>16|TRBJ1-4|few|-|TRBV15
CATSRDGGATNEKLFF
TGTGCCACCAGCAGAGATGGAGGGGCAACTAATGAAAAACTGTTTTTT
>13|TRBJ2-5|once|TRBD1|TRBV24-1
CATGRTGQETQYF
TGTGCCACCGGTCGGACAGGTCAAGAGACCCAGTACTTC
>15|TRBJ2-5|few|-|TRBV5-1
CASSLDGTVQETQYF
TGCGCCAGCAGCTTGGACGGGACGGTGCAAGAGACCCAGTACTTC
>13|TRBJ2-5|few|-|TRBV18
CASSATLQETQYF
TGTGCCAGCTCAGCGACACTACAAGAGACCCAGTACTTC
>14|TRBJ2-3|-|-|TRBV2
CASLTGQSTDTQYF
TGTGCCAGTTTAACGGGACAAAGCACAGATACGCAGTATTTT
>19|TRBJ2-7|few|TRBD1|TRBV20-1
CSARDDSRQGGVPTYEQYF
TGCAGTGCTAGAGATGATAGTCGACAGGGGGGCGTCCCGACATACGAGCAGTACTTC
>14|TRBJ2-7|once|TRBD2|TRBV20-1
CSARAGTIPYEQYF
TGCAGTGCTAGAGCCGGGACTATTCCCTACGAGCAGTACTTC
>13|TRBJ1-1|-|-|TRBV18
CASSGGENTEAFF
TGTGCCAGCTCAGGGGGGGAGAACACTGAAGCTTTCTTT
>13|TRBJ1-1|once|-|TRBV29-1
CSGYRVHKTEAFF
TGCAGCGGGTACAGGGTTCATAAAACTGAAGCTTTCTTT
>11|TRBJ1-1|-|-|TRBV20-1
CSVRQGFGAFF
TGCAGTGTTCGTCAGGGATTTGGAGCTTTCTTT
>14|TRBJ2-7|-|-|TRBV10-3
CAISEIEGGDEQYF
TGTGCCATCAGTGAAATAGAAGGAGGGGACGAGCAGTACTTC
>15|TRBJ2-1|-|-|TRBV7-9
CASSLGVGLYNEQFF
TGTGCCAGCAGCTTAGGGGTTGGTCTATACAATGAGCAGTTCTTC
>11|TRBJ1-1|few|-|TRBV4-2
CATAWNTEAFF
TGTGCCACAGCATGGAACACTGAAGCTTTCTTT
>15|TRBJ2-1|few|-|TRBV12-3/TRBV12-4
CASSLAGDSTNEQFF
TGTGCCAGCAGTTTGGCAGGGGATTCGACAAATGAGCAGTTCTTC
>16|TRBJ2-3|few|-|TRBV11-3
CASTPVGESRTDTQYF
TGTGCCAGCACCCCGGTGGGGGAGAGTCGCACAGATACGCAGTATTTT
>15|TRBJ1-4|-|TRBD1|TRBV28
CASSPGDRPNEKLFF
TGTGCCAGCAGTCCTGGGGACAGGCCTAATGAAAAACTGTTTTTT
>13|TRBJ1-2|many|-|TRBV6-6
CASSYTQDYGYTF
TGTGCCAGCAGTTACACCCAGGACTATGGCTACACCTTC
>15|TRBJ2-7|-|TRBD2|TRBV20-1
CSASRPGLAGVEQYF
TGCAGTGCTTCTCGTCCGGGACTAGCGGGAGTCGAGCAGTACTTC
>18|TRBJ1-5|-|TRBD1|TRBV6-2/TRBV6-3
CASSYHSGTGINDQPQHF
TGTGCCAGCAGTTACCACTCCGGGACAGGGATCAATGATCAGCCCCAGCATTTT
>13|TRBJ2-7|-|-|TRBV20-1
CSATRDSLGEQYF
TGCAGTGCTACCCGGGACTCCCTCGGGGAGCAGTACTTC
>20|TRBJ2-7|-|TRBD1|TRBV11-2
CASSSIRTGGPHWFGDEQYF
TGTGCCAGCAGCTCAATAAGGACAGGGGGACCCCACTGGTTCGGGGACGAGCAGTACTTC
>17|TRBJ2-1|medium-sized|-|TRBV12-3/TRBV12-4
CASSSTLWEWRNNEQFF
TGTGCCAGCAGTTCAACCCTTTGGGAGTGGAGGAACAATGAGCAGTTCTTC
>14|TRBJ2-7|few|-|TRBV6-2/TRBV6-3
CASSYGSPPYEQYF
TGTGCCAGCAGTTACGGGAGTCCCCCCTACGAGCAGTACTTC
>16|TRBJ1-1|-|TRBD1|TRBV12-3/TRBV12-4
CASSSTLNRGREEAFF
TGTGCCAGCAGTTCTACGTTAAACAGGGGGCGCGAGGAAGCTTTCTTT
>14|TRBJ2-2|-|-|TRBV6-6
CASPGSRLTGELFF
TGTGCCAGCCCCGGGTCGCGTCTCACCGGGGAGCTGTTTTTT
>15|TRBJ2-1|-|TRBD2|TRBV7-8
CASSLVLAGAAEQFF
TGTGCCAGCAGCTTAGTACTAGCGGGAGCTGCTGAGCAGTTCTTC
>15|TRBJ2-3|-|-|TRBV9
CASSPKLSAADTQYF
TGTGCCAGCAGCCCTAAGCTCTCCGCGGCAGATACGCAGTATTTT
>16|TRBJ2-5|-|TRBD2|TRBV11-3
CASSLGLAGGGETQYF
TGTGCCAGCAGCTTAGGACTAGCGGGAGGAGGAGAGACCCAGTACTTC
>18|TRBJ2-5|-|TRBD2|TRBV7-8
CASSHEGSGRAAKETQYF
TGTGCCAGCAGCCATGAGGGTAGCGGGAGGGCAGCCAAAGAGACCCAGTACTTC
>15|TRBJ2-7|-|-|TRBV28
CASSLVRPSSYEQYF
TGTGCCAGCAGTTTAGTCAGGCCTAGCTCCTACGAGCAGTACTTC
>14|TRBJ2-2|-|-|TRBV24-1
CATSGREGTGELFF
TGTGCCACCAGTGGTCGGGAAGGCACCGGGGAGCTGTTTTTT